One and the same sample provided the 16 T cell receptor beta chains below, sequenced in a study of shared clonotypes between healthy human individuals. TCRdb's table, derived via immunoSEQ multiplex PCR, lists solely in-frame clones and lacks some. Counted here are 780,000 or so clones, 72% occurring once; the ten biggest clones make up approximately 2%. Material for sequencing was memory CD4+ T cells sorted from blood. Subset defined: CD45RA-negative fraction. The source is a woman in her 30s in good health.

The rearrangement links TRBV4-1 to TRBJ2-5; 7 bases agree with TRBD2. The closer fit of TRBJ2-7 to the DNA end suggests the J call may be wrong. Germline V gene lookup returns CDR1 MGHRA and CDR2 YSYEKL. This CDR3 region has 15 residues. DNA for the CDR3: TGCGCCAGCAGCCAAACATCTAGCGGCTACTACGAGCAGTACTTC. The encoded protein is CASSQTSSGYYEQYF.

As to this clone: At one boundary the junction diverges from the germline segment, which might be a read error. V is TRBV10-3 and J is TRBJ1-1, with D possibly being TRBD1 (6 bases). The germline V gene has CDR1 ENHRY and CDR2 SYGVKD. CDR3 length: 14 amino acids. CDR3 loop: CATSPGGHNTEAFF. The CDR3 region has the DNA TGTGCCACCAGTCCCGGGGGACACAACACTGAAGCTTTCTTT.

This sequence joins TRBV5-1 and TRBJ2-5; tentatively, D is TRBD2 (5 bases). Near its end, the DNA agrees better with TRBJ2-7, so the J call may be wrong. The germline V gene encodes CDR1 SGHRS and CDR2 YFSETQ. This CDR3 spans 14 amino acids. The CDR3 reads CASSLGSVLYEQYF. CDR3 in DNA: TGCGCCAGCAGCTTAGGGAGCGTCCTATACGAGCAGTACTTC.

Concerning this clone: Distinct nucleotide sequences in the sample also encode this CDR3. V is TRBV5-1 and J is TRBJ2-1, with D possibly matching TRBD2 (5 bases). The CDR3 has 15 amino acids. The germline V gene encodes CDR1 SGHRS and CDR2 YFSETQ. Trimming left V 1 base short and J 1 base short, with 9 bases between. CDR3 bases: TGCGCCAGCAGCTTGTCATCGGGGTCCTACAATGAGCAGTTCTTC. Translated: CASSLSSGSYNEQFF.

V and J are TRBV9 and TRBJ1-2; 7 bases align to TRBD1. V shed 3 bases and J 3 bases; nucleotides not matched to a gene: 17. CDR1 and CDR2 from the germline V gene are SGDLS and YYNGEE. The CDR3 contains 18 residues. In DNA form, the CDR3 reads TGTGCCAGCAGCGCAGGGGGGGACTCACAGGGGTATCACTATGGCTACACCTTC. This gives the protein CASSAGGDSQGYHYGYTF.

In this sample, this clone turned up once. The chain uses TRBV18 and TRBJ2-1; D remains unclear. Germline lookup yields CDR1 KGHSH and CDR2 LQKENI. The germline V and J ends were trimmed by 3 bases and 7 bases, with 10 bases remaining between them. The CDR3 is 13 amino acids. In DNA form, the CDR3 reads TGTGCCAGCTCACCGGCGGTGTGGAATGAGCAGTTCTTC. This translates into CASSPAVWNEQFF.

The chain carries TRBV2 and TRBJ2-7; 9 nucleotides line up with TRBD1. The CDR3 has 13 residues. The V segment lost 6 bases and the J segment 5 bases; nucleotides outside the gene matches: 5. Germline assignment: CDR1 SNHLY and CDR2 FYNNEI. The CDR3 loop is CASSRDRANEQYF. In DNA form, the CDR3 reads TGTGCCAGCAGCAGGGACAGGGCCAACGAGCAGTACTTC.

The chain couples TRBV19 to TRBJ1-5, with unresolved D. This CDR3 is built from 14 residues. V lost 5 bases to trimming and J lost 2 bases, with 10 bases between them. CDR1 and CDR2 (germline): LNHDA, SQIVND (reference sequence). CDR3 DNA sequence: TGTGCCAGTAGTGCTGTCGGAGGCAATCAGCCCCAGCATTTT. Residues: CASSAVGGNQPQHF.

The chain carries TRBV7-7 and TRBJ2-5; D uncertain. V was clipped by 2 bases and J by 3 bases, with 10 bases between them. Looked up from germline, CDR1 is SSHAT and CDR2 is FNYEAQ (reference sequence). The CDR3 totals 14 residues. The CDR3 is CASSLSGKKETQYF. The CDR3 nucleotides are TGTGCCAGCAGCTTAAGTGGGAAAAAAGAGACCCAGTACTTC. The variable domain in full, completed from reference TRBV7-7 and TRBJ2-5, reads GAGVSQSPRYKVTKRGQDVTLRCDPISSHATLYWYQQALGQGPEFLTYFNYEAQPDKSGLPSDRFSAERPEGSISTLTIQRTEQRDSAMYRCASSLSGKKETQYFGPGTRLLVL.

The V gene is TRBV7-3, the J gene TRBJ1-1; D gene ambiguous. V was shortened by 2 bases and J by 1 base, with 11 bases between the two germline ends. CDR3 size: 15 residues. Per the germline V gene, CDR1 is SGHTA and CDR2 is FQGTGA. The CDR3 sequence: CASSLVLVGNTEAFF. DNA for the CDR3: TGTGCCAGCAGCTTAGTCCTAGTAGGGAACACTGAAGCTTTCTTT.

The rearrangement uses TRBV7-2 and TRBJ2-5; D ambiguous. This CDR3 has 13 residues. Trimming left V 2 bases short and J 5 bases short, with 9 bases between. The germline gives CDR1 SGHTA, CDR2 FQGNSA. CDR3 residues: CASSLYLSETQYF. The CDR3 coding sequence is TGTGCCAGCAGCTTATATTTATCCGAGACCCAGTACTTC.

CDR3 sequence reads: CASAGGMRYEQYF. CDR3 sequence (DNA): TGTGCCAGCGCGGGAGGGATGCGATACGAGCAGTACTTC. The chain links TRBV19 to TRBJ2-7, with TRBD2 identical over 9 bases. Per germline, CDR1 LNHDA and CDR2 SQIVND (reference sequence). This CDR3 spans 13 amino acids. V lost 9 bases, J lost 4 bases, and 7 bases stayed unmatched.

The genes are TRBV7-3 and TRBJ2-1; a possible D gene is TRBD2 (6 bases). Germline assignment: CDR1 SGHTA and CDR2 FQGTGA. CDR3 length equals 11 residues. Trimming shortened V by 8 bases and J by 5 bases, and 7 bases separated the two germline ends. The CDR3 reads CASGLNNEQFF. In DNA form, the CDR3 reads TGTGCCAGCGGACTAAACAATGAGCAGTTCTTC. Variable domain in full (rest from reference TRBV7-3 and TRBJ2-1): GAGVSQTPSNKVTEKGKYVELRCDPISGHTALYWYRQSLGQGPEFLIYFQGTGAADDSGLPNDRFFAVRPEGSVSTLKIQRTERGDSAVYLCASGLNNEQFFGPGTRLTVL.

The rearrangement links TRBV28 to TRBJ1-2, with D possibly TRBD1 on 5 matching bases. The CDR3 length is 15 residues. Trimming stripped 10 bases from V and 0 bases from J, with 18 bases between. Germline loops: CDR1 MDHEN, CDR2 SYDVKM. CDR3 sequence reads: CATPDSRGPNYGYTF. CDR3 nucleotides: TGTGCCACCCCAGACAGCCGGGGCCCTAACTATGGCTACACCTTC.

Only a few counts were recorded for this clone. The DNA for the CDR3 is TGTGCCAGCAGCTTTCCGGGACTAGTTCGCAATGAGCAGTTCTTC. Amino acid sequence: CASSFPGLVRNEQFF. The V gene is TRBV7-9, the J gene TRBJ2-1, with 8 bases lining up with TRBD2. V shed 3 bases and J 6 bases; nucleotides not matched to a gene: 7. The germline V gene has CDR1 SEHNR and CDR2 FQNEAQ (reference sequence). The CDR3 spans 15 residues.

The chain is built from TRBV28 and TRBJ2-7; D not resolved. The CDR3 contains 11 residues. In germline, CDR1 is MDHEN, CDR2 SYDVKM. V dropped 7 bases and J dropped 0 bases, with 4 bases sitting between them. CDR3 in DNA: TGTGCCAGCAAAAGCTCCTACGAGCAGTACTTC. Protein sequence: CASKSSYEQYF.